What follows describes a single T cell receptor beta chain. Its antigen is currently unknown. The CDR3 extends over 11 amino acids. CDR1 and CDR2 from the germline V gene are LNHNV and YYDKDF (reference sequence). The entry originates in a study of CXCR3-negative and CXCR3-positive naive CD8 T cells. General study points: TRB CDR3 hydrophobicity was greater in CXCR3-positive naive cells than in CXCR3-negative naive cells.

Preparation of TRB cDNA libraries relied on 5' RACE carrying UMI labels. TCRdb re-called the 5' RACE reads; every CDR3 protein appears as one record, without DNA. This sample's table has about 150,000 distinct CDR3 sequences. The TCR was taken from a human donor in good health. Some clones in this sample may be carry-over from other donors' samples. Source material: naive CXCR3+ CD8+ T cells from blood. Subset denoted: CD45RO-CCR7+CD27+CD95- naive CD8+ T cells expressing CXCR3 (TNR3+). The rearrangement joins TRBV15 to TRBJ2-2. CDR3 region: CATSRTGELFF. Looking up the rest from reference TRBV15 and TRBJ2-2 gives the full variable domain: DAMVIQNPRYQVTQFGKPVTLSCSQTLNHNVMYWYQQKSSQAPKLLFHYYDKDFNNEADTPDNFQSRRPNTSFCFLDIRSPGLGDTAMYLCATSRTGELFFGEGSRLTVL.